This T cell receptor beta chain was retrieved from a study of graft-versus-host responses after intestinal transplantation. Study summary: Among the recipients, transplants were multivisceral, liver-intestinal, or isolated intestinal. All of the recipients had induction that used anti-thymocyte globulin, then tacrolimus and steroids for around three years.

A remark on this clone: As yet, its antigen is unknown.

Whole-study findings and limits: Among recipient marrow samples, GvH clones were found; some appeared first in ileum or blood. Individuals who had graft-donor T cell macrochimerism had allografts that showed high graft-versus-host to host-versus-graft clonal ratios.

The CDR3 has 15 residues. The germline V gene has CDR1 WSHSY and CDR2 SAAADI. Sequencing used immunoSEQ multiplex PCR; TCRdb keeps in-frame clones, though not all of them. Of about 80,000 clones in the sample, around 90% were seen once. This material consisted of unstimulated CD4+ T cells sorted from spleen or lymph node cells, taken before intestinal transplant. The genes are TRBV10-2 and TRBJ2-5, with 7 bases lining up with TRBD1. Gene TRBJ2-7 matches the end of the DNA better, so the J call may be wrong. The TCR originated in a human donor who received an intestinal transplant. The CDR3 region has the DNA TGCGCCAGCCGCAATTACTATGGACAGGACTACGAGCAGTACTTC. The encoded protein is CASRNYYGQDYEQYF.